This T cell receptor beta chain emerged from a study of blood T cells in healthy people across ages. On this clonotype: The antigen is not known.

Overall study results and limits: There were more naive CD4+ cells and higher diversity in long-lived donors than in aged donors.

Germline CDR1 ENHRY, CDR2 SYGVKD. V was trimmed by 2 bases and J by 6 bases, leaving 7 bases between them. The CDR3 has 13 amino acids. A second PCR of 7 to 11 cycles used a sample-barcoded 5' primer and a J-beta primer mix. Each CDR3 protein gets one entry after TCRdb re-called the 5' RACE reads with MiXCR. The sample holds about 650,000 distinct CDR3 sequences, approximately 30% seen once. This chain connects TRBV10-3 to TRBJ2-2; D gene ambiguous. What was sequenced was blood. The receptor was derived from a woman aged 80 or older in good health. CDR3 bases: TGTGCCATCAGTGAGGCAGGATCCGGGGAGCTGTTTTTT. This codes for CAISEAGSGELFF.